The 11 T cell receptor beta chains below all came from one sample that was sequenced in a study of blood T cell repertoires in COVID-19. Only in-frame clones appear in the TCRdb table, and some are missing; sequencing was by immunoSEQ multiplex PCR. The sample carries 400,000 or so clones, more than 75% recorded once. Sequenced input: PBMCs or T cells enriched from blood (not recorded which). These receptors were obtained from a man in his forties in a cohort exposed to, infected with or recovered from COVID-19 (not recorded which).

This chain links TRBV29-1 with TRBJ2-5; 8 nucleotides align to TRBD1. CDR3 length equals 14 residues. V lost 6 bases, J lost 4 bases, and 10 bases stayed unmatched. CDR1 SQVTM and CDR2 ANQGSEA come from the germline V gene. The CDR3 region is CSVERQGRGETQYF. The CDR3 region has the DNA TGCAGCGTCGAAAGACAGGGGAGAGGAGAGACCCAGTACTTC.

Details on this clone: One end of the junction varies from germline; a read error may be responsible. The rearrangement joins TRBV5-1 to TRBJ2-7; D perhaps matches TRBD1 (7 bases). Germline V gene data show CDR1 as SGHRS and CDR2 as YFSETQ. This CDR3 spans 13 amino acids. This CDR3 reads CASGGTDSYGQYF. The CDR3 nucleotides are TGCGCCAGTGGGGGGACAGATTCTTACGGGCAGTACTTC.

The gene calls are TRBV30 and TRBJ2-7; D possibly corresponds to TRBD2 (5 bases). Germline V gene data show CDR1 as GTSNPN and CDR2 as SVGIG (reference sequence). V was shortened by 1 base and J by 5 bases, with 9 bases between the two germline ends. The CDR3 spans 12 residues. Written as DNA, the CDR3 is TGTGCCTGGAGTGGAGGGAGTAACGAGCAGTACTTC. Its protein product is CAWSGGSNEQYF.

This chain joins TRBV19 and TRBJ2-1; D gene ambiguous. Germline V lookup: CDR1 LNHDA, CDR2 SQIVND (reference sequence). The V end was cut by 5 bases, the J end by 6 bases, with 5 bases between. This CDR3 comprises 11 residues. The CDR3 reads CASSFVNEQFF. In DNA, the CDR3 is TGTGCCAGTAGTTTCGTCAATGAGCAGTTCTTC.

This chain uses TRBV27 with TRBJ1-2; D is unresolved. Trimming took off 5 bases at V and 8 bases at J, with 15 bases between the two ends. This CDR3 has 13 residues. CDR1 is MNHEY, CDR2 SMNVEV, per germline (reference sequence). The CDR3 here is CASSLRSSGGYTF. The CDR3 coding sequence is TGTGCCAGCAGTCTAAGATCCTCGGGGGGCTACACCTTC.

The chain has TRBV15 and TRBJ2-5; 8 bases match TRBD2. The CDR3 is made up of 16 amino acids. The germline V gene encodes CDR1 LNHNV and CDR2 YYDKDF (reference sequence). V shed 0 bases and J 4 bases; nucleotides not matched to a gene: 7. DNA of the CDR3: TGTGCCACCAGCAGAGACCCAGGGGCGGGGGGAGAGACCCAGTACTTC. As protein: CATSRDPGAGGETQYF.

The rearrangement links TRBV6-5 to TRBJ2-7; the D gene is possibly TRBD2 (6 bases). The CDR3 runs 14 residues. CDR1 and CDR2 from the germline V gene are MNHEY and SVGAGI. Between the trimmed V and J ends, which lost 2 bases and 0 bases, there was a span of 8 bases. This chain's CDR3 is CASSYGGNSYEQYF. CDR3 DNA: TGTGCCAGCAGTTACGGCGGGAACTCCTACGAGCAGTACTTC.

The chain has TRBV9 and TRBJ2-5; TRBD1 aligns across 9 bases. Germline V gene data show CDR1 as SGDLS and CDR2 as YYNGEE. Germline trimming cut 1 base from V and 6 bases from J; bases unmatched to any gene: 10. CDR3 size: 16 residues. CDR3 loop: CASSVLPTGGTKTQYF. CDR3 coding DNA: TGTGCCAGCAGCGTACTACCCACAGGGGGCACAAAGACCCAGTACTTC.

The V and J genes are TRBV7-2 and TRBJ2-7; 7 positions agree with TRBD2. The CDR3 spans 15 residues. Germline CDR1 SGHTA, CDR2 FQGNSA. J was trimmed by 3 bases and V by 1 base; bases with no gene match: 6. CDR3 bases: TGTGCCAGCAGCTTAGGGATTAGCGGGTACTACGAGCAGTACTTC. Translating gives CASSLGISGYYEQYF.

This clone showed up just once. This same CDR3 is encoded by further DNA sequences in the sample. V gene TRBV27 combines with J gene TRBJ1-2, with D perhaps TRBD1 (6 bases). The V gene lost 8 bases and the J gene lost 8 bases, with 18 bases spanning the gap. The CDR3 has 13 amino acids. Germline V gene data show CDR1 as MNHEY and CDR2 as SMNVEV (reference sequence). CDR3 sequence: CASRTKNRDGYTF. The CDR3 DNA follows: TGTGCCAGCCGCACGAAAAACAGGGACGGCTACACCTTC.

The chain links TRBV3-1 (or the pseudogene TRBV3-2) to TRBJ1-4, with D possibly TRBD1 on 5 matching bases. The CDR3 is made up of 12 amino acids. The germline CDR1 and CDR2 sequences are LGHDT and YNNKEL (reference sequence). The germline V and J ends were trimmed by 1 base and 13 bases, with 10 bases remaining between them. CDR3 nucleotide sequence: TGTGCCAGCAGCCAAGGTCGGGGGGGACTGTTTTTT. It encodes CASSQGRGGLFF.